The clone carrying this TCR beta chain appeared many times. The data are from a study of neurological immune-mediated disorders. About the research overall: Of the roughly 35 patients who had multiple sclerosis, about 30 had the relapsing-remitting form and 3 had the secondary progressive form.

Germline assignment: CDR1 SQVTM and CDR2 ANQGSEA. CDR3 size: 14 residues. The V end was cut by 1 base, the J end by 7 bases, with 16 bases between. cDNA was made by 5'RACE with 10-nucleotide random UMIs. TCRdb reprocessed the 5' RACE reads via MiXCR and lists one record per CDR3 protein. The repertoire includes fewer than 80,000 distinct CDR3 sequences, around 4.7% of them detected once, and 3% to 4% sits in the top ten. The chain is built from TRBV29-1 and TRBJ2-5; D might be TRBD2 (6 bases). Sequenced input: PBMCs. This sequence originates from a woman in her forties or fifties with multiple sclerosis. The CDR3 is CSVEGGDLLGTQYF. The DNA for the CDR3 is TGCAGCGTTGAAGGGGGGGACTTGTTAGGGACCCAGTACTTC.